The rows below give T cell receptor beta chains drawn from one sample of a study of shared clonotypes between healthy human individuals. TCRdb's table, derived via immunoSEQ multiplex PCR, lists solely in-frame clones and lacks some. The sample has about 2.4 million clones; 80% to 95% are singletons. Sequencing was performed on naive CD4+ T cells from PBMCs. Source of these receptors: a man aged 18 to 35 in good health. Some clones in this sample may be carry-over from other donors' samples. Each CDR3 is given with its conserved first and last residue. D genes are given only for firm matches. A row's size may be missing; if present it is once, few, many or a size class.

clone_size	j_call	d_call	v_call	cdr3_nt	cdr3_aa
-	TRBJ2-1	TRBD1	TRBV19	TGTGCCAGTAGTATCCGACAGGGGGTCCCTCCTCAGTTCTTC	CASSIRQGVPPQFF
once	TRBJ1-4	-	TRBV4-1	TGCGCCAGCAGCCAAGATCGAGGGACTGAAAAACTGTTTTTT	CASSQDRGTEKLFF
-	TRBJ2-1	TRBD2	TRBV4-2	TGTGCCAGCAGCCACCCTCGGACTAGCGGGGGGACGGCGGGAAATGAGCAGTTCTTC	CASSHPRTSGGTAGNEQFF
-	TRBJ2-3	TRBD1	TRBV28	TGTGCCAGCAGGCCCGGGACAGGGGTAAGGGATACGCAGTATTTT	CASRPGTGVRDTQYF
once	TRBJ2-7	-	TRBV6-1	TGTGCCAGCAGTCCAAACCTAGAGCAGTACTTC	CASSPNLEQYF
once	TRBJ1-4	-	TRBV15	TGTGCCACCAGCAGGGAGAGATTACTTGGAGTGGAAAAACTGTTTTTT	CATSRERLLGVEKLFF
-	TRBJ1-5	-	TRBV28	TGTGCCAGCAGACTTTCGGGACCCAAGTTCAATAATCAGCCCCAGCATTTT	CASRLSGPKFNNQPQHF
-	TRBJ2-3	-	TRBV7-9	TGTGCCAGCAGCTTTGGACGCCGGGGCGAATCAGATACGCAGTATTTT	CASSFGRRGESDTQYF
-	TRBJ2-5	-	TRBV29-1	TGCAGCGTTGCCTTGTTGGCGGGGACCCAGTACTTC	CSVALLAGTQYF
-	TRBJ1-2	TRBD1	TRBV6-5	TGTGCCAGCAGTTACCGGGACAGGGGGTACACCTTC	CASSYRDRGYTF
once	TRBJ1-4	TRBD1	TRBV6-1	TGTGCCAGCAGTGAGACCGGGACAGGAAAACTGTTTTTT	CASSETGTGKLFF
-	TRBJ2-1	TRBD2	TRBV2	TGTGCCAGCAGCAGGGAGCGGCGGGAGTACAATGAGCAGTTCTTC	CASSRERREYNEQFF
-	TRBJ2-7	TRBD2	TRBV28	TGTGCCAGCAGTACCCTGGGACTAGCGGGCTACGAGCAGTACTTC	CASSTLGLAGYEQYF
-	TRBJ2-3	-	TRBV6-4	TGTGCCAGCAGCCGGGACAGCACAGATACGCAGTATTTT	CASSRDSTDTQYF
-	TRBJ2-7	-	TRBV14	TGTGCCAGCAGCCGACACCTATACGAGCAGTACTTC	CASSRHLYEQYF
-	TRBJ2-2	TRBD2	TRBV7-3	TGTGCCAGCAGCTTAGGACTAGCGGGAGGGACGAACACCGGGGAGCTGTTTTTT	CASSLGLAGGTNTGELFF
-	TRBJ2-2	TRBD1	TRBV11-3	TGTGCCAGCAGCCAGAGGACAGGGGTCGGGGAGCTGTTTTTT	CASSQRTGVGELFF
once	TRBJ2-6	TRBD1	TRBV27	TGTGCCAGCAGATGGGGACAGGGGATCGAAGATGGGGCCAACGTCCTGACTTTC	CASRWGQGIEDGANVLTF
-	TRBJ2-3	-	TRBV20-1	TGCAGTGCTAGACAGGGAGATACGCAGTATTTT	CSARQGDTQYF
-	TRBJ1-2	-	TRBV27	TGTGCCAGCAGTTTATCGGTGGGGGATAATGGCTACACCTTC	CASSLSVGDNGYTF
-	TRBJ1-5	-	TRBV28	TGTGCCAGCAGTTTAAGCGGGAGCGGCAATCAGCCCCAGCATTTT	CASSLSGSGNQPQHF
-	TRBJ1-6	-	TRBV11-2	TGTGCCAGCAGCGTTGTTGGGGGAGACTCACCCCTCCACTTT	CASSVVGGDSPLHF
-	TRBJ1-1	TRBD1	TRBV5-4	TGTGCCAGCAGCTCATCAGGGGGCTACACTGAAGCTTTCTTT	CASSSSGGYTEAFF
-	TRBJ1-1	TRBD1	TRBV5-8	TGTGCCAGCAGCTTGCCCCACAGGGGGGGCACTGAAGCTTTCTTT	CASSLPHRGGTEAFF
-	TRBJ1-2	-	TRBV5-1	TGCGCCAGCGTTCTTCAGCCAGGGAACTATGGCTACACCTTC	CASVLQPGNYGYTF
-	TRBJ1-5	TRBD1	TRBV10-2	TGCGCCAGCAGTGAGTCGACAGGGAGGCAGCCCCAGCATTTT	CASSESTGRQPQHF
-	TRBJ2-3	-	TRBV2	TGTGCCAGCAGTGAAATCACGGGGGTGGGAGATACGCAGTATTTT	CASSEITGVGDTQYF
-	TRBJ2-7	-	TRBV21-1	TGTGCCAGCAGCTACAATCCAGGCGCCGAGACTTACGAGCAGTACTTC	CASSYNPGAETYEQYF
few	TRBJ1-1	-	TRBV5-4	TGTGCCAGCAGCTTGGGTCGACAGACGAACACTGAAGCTTTCTTT	CASSLGRQTNTEAFF
once	TRBJ2-7	-	TRBV5-6	TGTGCCAGCAGCTTCAGGGGACACGAGCAGTACTTC	CASSFRGHEQYF